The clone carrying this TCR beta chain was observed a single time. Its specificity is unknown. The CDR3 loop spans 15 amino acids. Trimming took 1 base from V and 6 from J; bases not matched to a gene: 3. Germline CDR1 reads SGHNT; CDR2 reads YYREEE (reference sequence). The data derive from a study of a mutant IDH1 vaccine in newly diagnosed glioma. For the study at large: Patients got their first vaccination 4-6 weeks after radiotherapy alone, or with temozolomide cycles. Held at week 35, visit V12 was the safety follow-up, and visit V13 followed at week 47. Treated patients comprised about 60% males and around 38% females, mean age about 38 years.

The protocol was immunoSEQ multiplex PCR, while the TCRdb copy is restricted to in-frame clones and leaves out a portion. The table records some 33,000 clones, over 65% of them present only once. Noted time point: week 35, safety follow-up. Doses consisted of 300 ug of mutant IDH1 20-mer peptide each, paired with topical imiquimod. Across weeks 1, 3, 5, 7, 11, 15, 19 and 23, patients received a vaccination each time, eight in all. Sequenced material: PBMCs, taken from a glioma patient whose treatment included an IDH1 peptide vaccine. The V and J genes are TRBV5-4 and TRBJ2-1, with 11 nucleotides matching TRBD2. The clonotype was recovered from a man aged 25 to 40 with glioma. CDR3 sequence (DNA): TGTGCCAGCAGCTTGACTAGCGGGAGAGGCAATGAGCAGTTCTTC. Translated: CASSLTSGRGNEQFF.